A single sample is the source of the 28 T cell receptor beta chains below, sequenced in a study of shared clonotypes between healthy human individuals. Method: immunoSEQ multiplex PCR; TCRdb's copy keeps in-frame clones and lacks some. The sample lists around 430,000 clones, about 76% seen once, with roughly 13% in the top ten. Sequencing was carried out using PBMCs. These receptors came from a woman between 40 and 50 years old in good health. Some clones in this sample may be carry-over from other donors' samples.

The rearrangement joins TRBV5-4 to TRBJ2-1; 7 bases match TRBD2. The germline gives CDR1 SGHNT, CDR2 YYREEE (reference sequence). This CDR3 is built from 14 residues. V was pared by 4 bases and J by 3 bases, with 4 bases of the junction left unmatched. This chain's CDR3 is CASSGASGYNEQFF. CDR3 DNA sequence: TGTGCCAGCAGCGGAGCTAGCGGCTACAATGAGCAGTTCTTC.

V is TRBV6-1 and J is TRBJ2-7, with no clear D. This CDR3 is built from 13 residues. CDR1 and CDR2 (germline): MNHNS, SASEGT. Trimming stripped 4 bases from V and 2 bases from J, with 9 bases between. The CDR3 spells CASSAAATYEQYF. The CDR3, as DNA: TGTGCCAGCAGTGCGGCCGCAACCTACGAGCAGTACTTC.

The V gene is TRBV7-2, the J gene TRBJ2-2, with D unclear. Germline V gene lookup returns CDR1 SGHTA and CDR2 FQGNSA. V lost 8 bases and J 0 bases, leaving 13 bases between the germline ends. This CDR3 has 15 residues. The CDR3: CASSRVAANTGELFF. CDR3 bases: TGTGCCAGCTCTAGGGTAGCCGCGAACACCGGGGAGCTGTTTTTT.

J is TRBJ2-5 and V is TRBV19, with a weak D call TRBD2 (6 bases). CDR3 size: 14 residues. From germline, CDR1 is LNHDA and CDR2 SQIVND (reference sequence). The V end lost 4 bases, the J end lost 5 bases, and 14 bases lay between the germline ends. CDR3 nucleotides: TGTGCCAGTAGTACCACATGGAGCGGGGAGACCCAGTACTTC. Encoded protein: CASSTTWSGETQYF. Filled out from reference TRBV19 and TRBJ2-5, the complete variable domain reads DGGITQSPKYLFRKEGQNVTLSCEQNLNHDAMYWYRQDPGQGLRLIYYSQIVNDFQKGDIAEGYSVSREKKESFPLTVTSAQKNPTAFYLCASSTTWSGETQYFGPGTRLLVL.

This chain connects TRBV7-8 to TRBJ1-1, with D possibly being TRBD1 (6 bases). V lost 5 bases, J lost 4 bases, and 11 bases lay in between. The CDR3 extends over 13 amino acids. Germline CDR1 SGHVS, CDR2 FQNEAQ. The chain's CDR3 is CASSPGAFTEAFF. Here the CDR3 DNA reads TGTGCCAGCAGCCCAGGGGCGTTCACTGAAGCTTTCTTT.

The chain recombines TRBV7-2 with TRBJ1-3; D not certain. The CDR3 extends over 13 amino acids. Germline CDR1 is SGHTA and CDR2 is FQGNSA. Between the trimmed V and J ends, which lost 5 bases and 3 bases, there was a span of 8 bases. DNA for the CDR3: TGTGCCAGCAGCATAAGAGGTGGAAACACCATATATTTT. Protein sequence: CASSIRGGNTIYF. Drawing the rest from reference TRBV7-2 and TRBJ1-3, the complete variable domain is GAGVSQSPSNKVTEKGKDVELRCDPISGHTALYWYRQSLGQGLEFLIYFQGNSAPDKSGLPSDRFSAERTGGSVSTLTIQRTQQEDSAVYLCASSIRGGNTIYFGEGSWLTVV.

V gene TRBV4-1 combines with J gene TRBJ2-1, with TRBD2 identical over 8 bases. The CDR3 runs 14 residues. The V gene's germline CDR1 is MGHRA and CDR2 YSYEKL. Trimming took 6 bases from V and 1 from J; bases not matched to a gene: 2. The CDR3 protein is CASRLADSYNEQFF. As DNA, the CDR3 is TGCGCCAGCAGACTAGCGGATTCCTACAATGAGCAGTTCTTC.

In this sample, this clone turned up many times. J is TRBJ1-4 and V is TRBV7-9; weak D call: TRBD1 (5 bases). The CDR3 totals 15 residues. The V gene's germline CDR1 is SEHNR and CDR2 FQNEAQ (reference sequence). V was trimmed by 5 bases and J by 1 base, leaving 11 bases between them. The DNA for the CDR3 is TGTGCCAGCAGCACCGGGGACGGAACTAATGAAAAACTGTTTTTT. It translates to CASSTGDGTNEKLFF.

This chain links TRBV6-1 with TRBJ1-5; possible D gene TRBD1, 5 bases. The CDR3 length is 12 residues. V lost 2 bases and J 7 bases, leaving 6 bases between the germline ends. The germline V gene has CDR1 MNHNS and CDR2 SASEGT. CDR3 protein: CASSEQGQPQHF. CDR3 DNA sequence: TGTGCCAGCAGTGAACAGGGACAGCCCCAGCATTTT.

The chain links TRBV11-3 to TRBJ1-2, with 9 bases fitting TRBD1. This CDR3 is built from 16 residues. The germline CDR1 and CDR2 sequences are SGHNT and YENEEA. V dropped 4 bases and J dropped 1; count of bases not matched to a gene: 7. DNA for the CDR3: TGTGCCAGCAGCTCCCGGACAGGGGAAGTTAACTATGGCTACACCTTC. Encoded protein: CASSSRTGEVNYGYTF.

The genes are TRBV7-3 and TRBJ2-3, with 8 nucleotides matching TRBD2. Unmatched junction bases numbered 8, after V lost 5 bases and J lost 10 bases. The CDR3 is 13 amino acids. Per the germline V gene, CDR1 is SGHTA and CDR2 is FQGTGA. This CDR3 is CASSDRGTRSQYF. The CDR3 DNA follows: TGTGCCAGCAGCGACAGAGGGACTAGGTCGCAGTATTTT.

The V gene is TRBV27, the J gene TRBJ2-7; 7 bases map to TRBD2. With 5 bases clipped from V and 4 bases from J, the junction kept 8 bases outside the gene matches. Looked up from germline, CDR1 is MNHEY and CDR2 is SMNVEV (reference sequence). The CDR3 runs 14 residues. CDR3 residues: CASSIKTSSYEQYF. The CDR3 DNA sequence: TGTGCCAGCAGTATCAAGACTAGCTCATACGAGCAGTACTTC.

The J gene is TRBJ2-7, the V gene TRBV19, with 14 bases aligning to TRBD2. The germline CDR1 and CDR2 sequences are LNHDA and SQIVND (reference sequence). V lost 6 bases to trimming and J lost 6 bases; unmatched junction nucleotides: 4. The CDR3 extends over 14 amino acids. The DNA for the CDR3 is TGTGCCAGTAGAGGGACTAGCGGGAGTGTCGAGCAGTACTTC. Encoded protein: CASRGTSGSVEQYF. Combining the CDR3 with reference TRBV19 and TRBJ2-7 gives the whole variable domain DGGITQSPKYLFRKEGQNVTLSCEQNLNHDAMYWYRQDPGQGLRLIYYSQIVNDFQKGDIAEGYSVSREKKESFPLTVTSAQKNPTAFYLCASRGTSGSVEQYFGPGTRLTVT.

The V gene is TRBV30, the J gene TRBJ1-5; D remains unclear. CDR1 and CDR2 (germline): GTSNPN, SVGIG (reference sequence). The length of the CDR3 is 13 residues. The V end lost 5 bases, the J end lost 4 bases, and 12 bases lay between the germline ends. CDR3 sequence reads: CAWALSANQPQHF. CDR3 sequence (DNA): TGTGCCTGGGCACTCTCTGCTAATCAGCCCCAGCATTTT.

The rearrangement links TRBV10-1 to TRBJ2-3; D ambiguous. Germline V gene data show CDR1 as WNHNN and CDR2 as SYGVQD (reference sequence). The CDR3 extends over 13 amino acids. Deletions cut 6 bases from V and 0 bases from J, with 7 bases between. Here the CDR3 reads CASRLDSTDTQYF. CDR3 sequence (DNA): TGCGCCAGCAGACTGGACAGCACAGATACGCAGTATTTT.

With regard to this clone: A much larger clone lies a single base off, so this may be a read error. DNA for the CDR3: TGTGCCAGCAGCTTAGGGGGCTCTGGAAACACCATATATTTT. It encodes CASSLGGSGNTIYF. The chain couples TRBV7-8 to TRBJ1-3; the D is unclear. V dropped 1 base and J dropped 0 bases, with 4 bases sitting between them. The CDR3 runs to 14 residues. The germline V gene encodes CDR1 SGHVS and CDR2 FQNEAQ.

This clone was recorded once. The rearrangement links TRBV29-1 to TRBJ1-2, with D possibly TRBD1 on 6 matching bases. V lost 4 bases to trimming and J lost 8 bases, with 17 bases between them. Germline V lookup: CDR1 SQVTM, CDR2 ANQGSEA. The CDR3 covers 13 residues. The CDR3 spells CSVGGLGGGGYTF. In DNA, the CDR3 is TGCAGCGTTGGGGGGCTCGGTGGGGGAGGCTACACCTTC. Complete variable domain (other parts from reference TRBV29-1 and TRBJ1-2): SAVISQKPSRDICQRGTSLTIQCQVDSQVTMMFWYRQQPGQSLTLIATANQGSEATYESGFVIDKFPISRPNLTFSTLTVSNMSPEDSSIYLCSVGGLGGGGYTFGSGTRLTVV.

The chain carries TRBV6-1 and TRBJ2-1, with 7 bases fitting TRBD2. The CDR3 is made up of 15 amino acids. Germline CDR1 is MNHNS and CDR2 is SASEGT. Germline trimming cut 1 base from V and 4 bases from J; bases unmatched to any gene: 4. The CDR3 region has the DNA TGTGCCAGCAGTGAAGGGGGGGGAGGGTACAATGAGCAGTTCTTC. Its protein is CASSEGGGGYNEQFF.

Note on this clone: Additional DNA sequences in this sample encode the identical CDR3. The rearrangement uses TRBV2 and TRBJ1-6, with 11 bases identical to TRBD1. The CDR3 has 14 residues. CDR1 is SNHLY, CDR2 FYNNEI, per germline. V dropped 5 bases and J dropped 8; count of bases not matched to a gene: 2. Here the CDR3 reads CASSRDRGYSPLHF. In DNA, the CDR3 is TGTGCCAGCAGTAGGGACAGGGGGTATTCACCCCTCCACTTT.

The genes are TRBV5-1 and TRBJ2-6; possibly TRBD2 for D (6 bases). This CDR3 contains 16 residues. Germline CDR1 is SGHRS and CDR2 is YFSETQ. V was trimmed by 0 bases and J by 0 bases, leaving 7 bases between them. In DNA, the CDR3 is TGCGCCAGCAGCTTGGCCGGGAGCTCTGGGGCCAACGTCCTGACTTTC. This encodes CASSLAGSSGANVLTF.

This clone was observed a few times. This chain uses TRBV19 with TRBJ1-2; TRBD1 agrees at 9 bases. This CDR3 contains 15 residues. The J segment lost 7 bases and the V segment lost 3 bases, leaving 9 bases of the junction unmatched. Looked up from germline, CDR1 is LNHDA and CDR2 is SQIVND (reference sequence). CDR3: CASSIDRGTAFGYTF. In DNA form, the CDR3 reads TGTGCCAGTAGTATCGACAGGGGGACGGCGTTTGGCTACACCTTC.

The chain couples TRBV6-5 to TRBJ1-1; D not certain. CDR3 length: 13 amino acids. Per germline, CDR1 MNHEY and CDR2 SVGAGI. The V end lost 6 bases, the J end lost 3 bases, and 11 bases lay between the germline ends. In DNA form, the CDR3 reads TGTGCCAGCAGCTTCCCTGGGGACACTGAAGCTTTCTTT. This encodes CASSFPGDTEAFF.

Concerning this clone: A much larger clone is a single base away; this may be a read error. The sample has other DNA sequences that encode this CDR3 too. This chain joins TRBV7-8 and TRBJ1-1; unclear D gene. Germline-derived CDR1 and CDR2 are SGHVS and FQNEAQ. This CDR3 has 14 residues. The CDR3 DNA follows: TGTGCCAGCAGCCGACGGGTGGAGAACACGGAAGCTTTCTTT. It translates to CASSRRVENTEAFF.

The V gene is TRBV7-2, the J gene TRBJ1-1, with D perhaps TRBD1 (5 bases). The CDR3 has 14 residues. The V end was cut by 3 bases, the J end by 6 bases, with 14 bases between. Germline values: CDR1 SGHTA, CDR2 FQGNSA. CDR3 amino acids: CASSFSRGAPEAFF. The CDR3 DNA reads TGTGCCAGCAGCTTTAGTAGGGGCGCCCCTGAAGCTTTCTTT.

V usage is TRBV6-1 and J usage is TRBJ2-7; D is undetermined. Trimming took off 0 bases at V and 7 bases at J, with 13 bases between the two ends. Germline V gene sequence: CDR1 MNHNS, CDR2 SASEGT. The CDR3 sequence is 14 residues long. The CDR3 sequence: CASSEALTGVEQYF. The CDR3 coding sequence is TGTGCCAGCAGTGAAGCGCTGACCGGTGTAGAGCAGTACTTC.

A few counts support this clone. The chain combines TRBV5-4 with TRBJ2-1, with D hard to call. Germline CDR1 SGHNT, CDR2 YYREEE (reference sequence). The V and J ends lost 5 bases and 0 bases respectively, with 12 bases between them. This CDR3 has 15 residues. CDR3 protein: CASRLELGSYNEQFF. The DNA of the CDR3 is TGTGCCAGCAGGCTGGAGTTAGGCTCCTACAATGAGCAGTTCTTC.

The chain combines TRBV29-1 with TRBJ2-7, with TRBD2 identical over 8 bases. Trimming removed 4 bases from V and 2 bases from J; junction bases left unmatched: 13. CDR1 SQVTM and CDR2 ANQGSEA come from the germline V gene. The CDR3 has 16 amino acids. CDR3 sequence: CSVVGGRGRQPYEQYF. DNA of the CDR3: TGCAGCGTTGTGGGGGGTCGCGGGAGGCAACCCTACGAGCAGTACTTC.

For this clone: It differs at one base from a far larger clone, so likely a read error. The chain is built from TRBV2 and TRBJ2-7, with TRBD1 as a possible D gene (5 bases). V lost 7 bases and J lost 2, with 12 bases in between. CDR1 SNHLY and CDR2 FYNNEI come from the germline V gene. The CDR3 length is 13 residues. CDR3 bases: TGTGCCAGCACTCGTCAGACAGCCTACGAGCAGTACTTC. Translated, it gives CASTRQTAYEQYF.